This T cell receptor (beta chain) was recorded in a study of identifying expanded T cells in peripheral blood. Germline-derived CDR1 and CDR2 are KGHSH and LQKENI. This CDR3 has 15 amino acids. V gave up 0 bases and J gave up 2 bases, with 10 bases separating them. This clone occurred once. Its antigen is undetermined. Other DNA sequences within the sample encode an identical CDR3. Collection occurred without any documented infections or immune events in donors. Libraries were prepared by immunoSEQ multiplex PCR; TCRdb keeps only in-frame clonotypes and omits some of them. The top ten hold approximately 15% of the sample, which has approximately 58,000 clones, over 75% seen once. Regarding the study as a whole: Across healthy donors, higher total template counts meant significantly greater roughly 2-week count variance. About 1.2 clones differed between technical replicates, versus roughly 16 and 20 over time.

This sequence originates from a person between 18 and 75 years old in good health. V gene TRBV18 combines with J gene TRBJ1-2, with D perhaps TRBD1 (5 bases). The material sequenced was blood. The CDR3 loop is CASSPPSGSNYGYTF. Written as DNA, the CDR3 is TGTGCCAGCTCACCACCCTCAGGGTCCAACTATGGCTACACCTTC. Full variable domain (rest looked up from reference TRBV18 and TRBJ1-2): NAGVMQNPRHLVRRRGQEARLRCSPMKGHSHVYWYRQLPEEGLKFMVYLQKENIIDESGMPKERFSAEFPKEGPSILRIQQVVRGDSAAYFCASSPPSGSNYGYTFGSGTRLTVV.